This T cell receptor (beta chain) was recovered during a study of T cells in Graves' hyperthyroidism and ophthalmopathy. This clonotype was detected ten times or more. Trimming took 3 bases from V and 2 from J, leaving 11 bases between them. Germline loops: CDR1 SGHTA, CDR2 FQGNSA. This CDR3 is 15 amino acids long. Researchers amplified the TCR beta CDR3 regions from RNA transcripts. TCR CDR3 underwent first-round RT-PCR with the HTBI primer set. From the multiplex PCR reads, TCRdb called clonotypes with MiXCR, one entry per CDR3 protein. Of about 560,000 distinct CDR3 sequences listed, 16% are singletons.

This receptor was taken from a woman younger than 35 with Graves' hyperthyroidism. The rearrangement uses TRBV7-2 and TRBJ2-1; TRBD2 might be the D (6 bases). The specimen was blood. The CDR3 spells CASSFGGATYNEQFF. The CDR3, as DNA: TGTGCCAGCAGCTTTGGCGGGGCAACCTACAATGAGCAGTTCTTC.